Listed below are T cell receptor beta chains from one sample, sequenced in a study of memory CD8 T cells in hepatitis C reinfection. Libraries were prepared by immunoSEQ multiplex PCR; TCRdb keeps only in-frame clonotypes and omits some of them. Of 40,000 to 60,000 clones in the sample, approximately 89% were seen once. The source material was naive CD8+ T cells sorted from blood. These receptors all stem from a man aged 18 to 30 with hepatitis C virus infection. The CDR3 runs from the conserved cysteine through the conserved F or W. Fields, in order: clone size, J gene, V gene, D gene, CDR3 protein, CDR3 DNA. D genes are given only for firm matches. Size values are once, few and many counts, or a class for expanded clones, and some rows have none.

NA	TRBJ2-2	TRBV18	NA	CASSPPLRGATGELFF	TGTGCCAGCTCACCACCGCTTCGGGGGGCCACCGGGGAGCTGTTTTTT
once	TRBJ2-4	TRBV2	TRBD2	CASRERTSGRAKNIQYF	TGTGCCAGCAGGGAGAGGACTAGCGGGAGGGCCAAAAACATTCAGTACTTC
NA	TRBJ1-1	TRBV28	NA	CASSRDTSNTEAFF	TGTGCCAGCAGTAGGGACACCTCGAACACTGAAGCTTTCTTT
NA	TRBJ2-5	TRBV18	TRBD1	CASSPPRGRWKRPETRYF	TGTGCCAGCTCACCACCTAGGGGGCGTTGGAAGAGACCCGAGACCCGGTACTTC
NA	TRBJ2-1	TRBV18	TRBD2	CASSPRLAGLNEQFF	TGTGCCAGCTCACCGAGACTAGCGGGCCTCAATGAGCAGTTCTTC
once	TRBJ2-2	TRBV5-1	TRBD1	CASSFTGVGTGELFF	TGCGCCAGCAGCTTTACAGGGGTGGGAACCGGGGAGCTGTTTTTT
NA	TRBJ1-1	TRBV5-1	TRBD1	CASSLARTGDTEAFF	TGCGCCAGCAGCTTGGCCCGGACAGGGGACACTGAAGCTTTCTTT
NA	TRBJ2-4	TRBV7-9	NA	CASSPPQGNIQYF	TGTGCCAGCAGCCCCCCCCAGGGAAACATTCAGTACTTC
NA	TRBJ2-1	TRBV27	TRBD2	CASSPAGDIYEQFF	TGTGCCAGCAGCCCAGCGGGAGATATATATGAGCAGTTCTTC
NA	TRBJ2-3	TRBV5-1	TRBD2	CASSDGTSGGVTDTQYF	TGCGCCAGCAGCGATGGGACTAGCGGGGGGGTCACAGATACGCAGTATTTT
NA	TRBJ2-1	TRBV2	TRBD2	CASRGTSGKDNEQFF	TGTGCCAGCAGGGGGACTAGCGGGAAGGACAATGAGCAGTTCTTC
NA	TRBJ2-4	TRBV6-1	NA	CATARREAGNIQYF	TGTGCAACAGCAAGAAGGGAAGCGGGAAACATTCAGTACTTC
NA	TRBJ2-2	TRBV4-3	NA	CASSQDYRTINTGELFF	TGCGCCAGCAGCCAAGATTACCGGACTATAAACACCGGGGAGCTGTTTTTT
NA	TRBJ2-5	TRBV6-6	NA	CASSLGSTEKFQYF	TGTGCCAGCAGTTTAGGTTCCACAGAAAAGTTCCAGTACTTC
NA	TRBJ1-1	TRBV7-9	NA	CASSPYTEAFF	TGTGCCAGCAGCCCTTACACTGAAGCTTTCTTT
NA	TRBJ1-2	TRBV6-6	TRBD1	CASSQDRGRSYGYTF	TGTGCCAGCAGTCAAGACAGGGGGCGTAGCTATGGCTACACCTTC
NA	TRBJ2-7	TRBV5-1	TRBD2	CASSLGMGLAAYEQYF	TGCGCCAGCAGCTTGGGTATGGGACTAGCGGCCTACGAGCAGTACTTC
NA	TRBJ2-3	TRBV5-6	TRBD1	CASSEGQSYPQYF	TGTGCCAGCAGCGAGGGACAGTCTTACCCCCAGTATTTT
NA	TRBJ2-2	TRBV6-1	NA	CASSSGVNTGELFF	TGTGCCAGCAGTTCAGGGGTTAACACCGGGGAGCTGTTTTTT
NA	TRBJ1-2	TRBV5-6	TRBD1	CASSFRDRGQGYGYTF	TGTGCCAGCAGCTTTAGGGACAGGGGGCAAGGTTATGGCTACACCTTC
few	TRBJ2-3	TRBV4-1	TRBD2	CASSQGPAGGDTQYF	TGCGCCAGCAGCCAAGGTCCAGCGGGGGGCGATACGCAGTATTTT
once	TRBJ2-7	TRBV13	TRBD2	CASSARLAAHEQYF	TGTGCCAGCAGCGCCAGACTAGCGGCCCACGAGCAGTACTTC
NA	TRBJ2-1	TRBV5-1	TRBD2	CASSSGLAGEEEQFF	TGCGCCAGCAGCTCGGGACTAGCGGGAGAAGAGGAGCAGTTCTTC